This T cell receptor beta chain originates from a study of OX40 agonist ivuxolimab in advanced cancers. Some clones are missing from TCRdb's copy, which holds only in-frame ones; the method was immunoSEQ multiplex PCR. The profile shows about 61,000 clones, 80% to 90% of them singletons. CDR3 size: 16 residues. Trimming took 5 bases from V and 0 from J, leaving 14 bases between them. Germline V gives CDR1 SGHTA, CDR2 FQGTGA. Sequencing used CD4+ or CD8+ T cells sorted from blood, obtained in a trial of the OX40 agonist ivuxolimab. V and J are TRBV7-3 and TRBJ1-3, with D possibly TRBD1 on 6 matching bases. This receptor was obtained from an adult with an advanced solid tumor such as melanoma, head and neck, liver or kidney cancer. CDR3 residues: CASSITGPSSGNTIYF. CDR3 in DNA: TGTGCCAGCAGCATTACAGGGCCCAGCTCTGGAAACACCATATATTTT.